What follows is one T cell receptor (beta chain) and its context. What it binds is not known. The germline gives CDR1 SGHAT, CDR2 FQNNGV. CDR3 length: 13 residues. Trimming left V 5 bases short and J 5 bases short, with 11 bases between. The sample is drawn from a study of molecular identifiers for immune sequencing clone quantification. Notes on the study in general: Spiked Jurkat TCR RNA equivalent to one cell was reportedly detectable in approximately 970,000 naive cells.

From the PCR reads, TCRdb called clonotypes with MiXCR, one entry per CDR3 protein. Of around 470,000 distinct CDR3 sequences in the sample, approximately 25% were seen once. The origin of this receptor is a human donor in good health. Some libraries in this study had Jurkat cell RNA spiked in. The chain joins TRBV11-2 to TRBJ2-3; D uncertain. The sample taken for sequencing was naive CD8+ T cells from blood, with Jurkat cell RNA spiked in. Noted subset: FACS-sorted CD8+CD4-CCR7+CD45RA+ naive T cells. CDR3: CASSKTAGDTQYF. The CDR3 DNA reads as TGTGCCAGCAGCAAAACAGCCGGAGATACGCAGTATTTT.